The rows below give T cell receptor beta chains drawn from one sample of a study of control samples from healthy donors and cancer patients. The assay was immunoSEQ multiplex PCR, and TCRdb's table has in-frame clones only and misses some. The sample lists approximately 70,000 clones, more than 85% occurring once. The sequenced sample consisted of blood. Source of these receptors: a woman aged 45 to 65 in good health. Each CDR3 is given with its conserved first and last residue. D genes are given only for firm matches. Clone size is given for some rows only: seen once, a few or many times, or a class if the clone is expanded.

TRBJ1-2,-,TRBD1,TRBV19,TGTGCCAGTAGTTGGGACAGCCGTGCCTACACCTTC,CASSWDSRAYTF
TRBJ2-1,-,-,TRBV3-1/TRBV3-2,TGTGCCAGCAGCCAGTTACGCCTTCCGGGAATCGAGCAGTTCTTC,CASSQLRLPGIEQFF
TRBJ1-5,few,-,TRBV6-1,TGTGCCAGCAGTGAAGGAGTAGCTCAGCCCCAGCATTTT,CASSEGVAQPQHF
TRBJ2-2,few,-,TRBV5-1,TGCGCCAGCAGCTCCGACGGAAATTCGAACACCGGGGAGCTGTTTTTT,CASSSDGNSNTGELFF
TRBJ2-3,-,TRBD1,TRBV7-2,TGTGCCAGCAGCTTAATGGGGACAGGGGTAGATACGCAGTATTTT,CASSLMGTGVDTQYF
TRBJ2-7,-,-,TRBV15,TGTGCCACCAGCGCCACCTTTCAGGGCGAGCAGTACTTC,CATSATFQGEQYF
TRBJ2-7,-,TRBD2,TRBV7-2,TGTGCCAGCAGCTCCTCCGGGACTAGACTTTACGAGCAGTACTTC,CASSSSGTRLYEQYF
TRBJ2-5,-,-,TRBV10-2,TGCGCCAGCAGTCTATCCGAGACCCAGTACTTC,CASSLSETQYF
TRBJ1-5,-,-,TRBV25-1,TGTGCCAGCAGTGACGCCCCGGGGGTAGGTGGGGGCAATCAGCCCCAGCATTTT,CASSDAPGVGGGNQPQHF
TRBJ2-1,-,-,TRBV7-3,TGTGCCAGCGGGTTGGCTAATGAGCAGTTCTTC,CASGLANEQFF
TRBJ2-7,-,-,TRBV5-6,TGTGCCAGCAGCTTTCGACCCAGCGGCCACGAGCAGTACTTC,CASSFRPSGHEQYF
TRBJ2-7,-,TRBD2,TRBV19,TGTGCCAGCTCACTAGCGGGAGCCTACGAGCAGTACTTC,CASSLAGAYEQYF
TRBJ1-5,-,-,TRBV7-9,TGTGCCAGCGCCGGGGGGCCGGGCAATCAGCCCCAGCATTTT,CASAGGPGNQPQHF
TRBJ2-5,-,-,TRBV7-7,TGTGCTAGCAGCTTAGGCAGCGCCAGGGAGACTCAGTACTTC,CASSLGSARETQYF
TRBJ2-6,-,TRBD1,TRBV19,TGTGCCAGTAGTTCCTGGACAGGGAACTCTGGGGCCAACGTCCTGACTTTC,CASSSWTGNSGANVLTF
TRBJ2-7,few,-,TRBV9,TGTGCCAGCAGCGTGGACTCTCCGGCCTACGAGCAGTACTTC,CASSVDSPAYEQYF
TRBJ2-5,once,-,TRBV9,TGTGCCAGCAGTTTCCAACAGGGTCCTACGATTACCCAGTACTTC,CASSFQQGPTITQYF
TRBJ2-1,few,-,TRBV6-6,TGTGCCAGCAGTTACTCGACGGGGACCCCCTACAATGAGCAGTTCTTC,CASSYSTGTPYNEQFF
TRBJ2-1,-,TRBD2,TRBV30,TGTGCCTGGAGCATAGCGGGGGGGAATGAGCAGTTCTTC,CAWSIAGGNEQFF
TRBJ2-7,-,TRBD1,TRBV2,TGTGCCTCCCGGGACAGCAGACCCTACGAGCAGTACTTC,CASRDSRPYEQYF
TRBJ1-2,-,-,TRBV2,TGTGCCAGCAGTGAAGAAGGGACTAACTATGGCTACACCTTC,CASSEEGTNYGYTF
TRBJ2-6,-,-,TRBV7-8,TGTGCCAGCAGCTTAGCGGGACTTCCGAACCCCCAAAACTCTGGGGCCAACGTCCTGACTTTC,CASSLAGLPNPQNSGANVLTF
TRBJ2-5,-,TRBD1,TRBV5-1,TGCGCCAGCAGCCGGGGCGGACAGGGGGCCCGAGAGACCCAGTACTTC,CASSRGGQGARETQYF
TRBJ1-3,-,TRBD1,TRBV9,TGTGCCAGCAGCGTAGCTACTGGCAGGGGGTTCGAAAACACCATATATTTT,CASSVATGRGFENTIYF
TRBJ1-5,-,TRBD1,TRBV27,TGTGCCAGCAGCTCAGGGGGGGGATCCCAGCATTTT,CASSSGGGSQHF
TRBJ1-2,-,-,TRBV30,TGTGCCTGGAGTAACACCCTGGGGCGGGATGGCTACACCTTC,CAWSNTLGRDGYTF
TRBJ1-2,-,-,TRBV10-3,TGTGCCATCGCTAAGGACAGCAGCTATGGCTACACCTTC,CAIAKDSSYGYTF
TRBJ1-2,-,-,TRBV5-1,TGCGCCAGCAGCTTGGGAGGGTATGAGTATGGCTACACCTTC,CASSLGGYEYGYTF
TRBJ2-7,-,TRBD2,TRBV28,TGTGCCACCTCCGTAGCGGGTGGCAGGTACGAGCAGTACTTC,CATSVAGGRYEQYF
TRBJ1-6,-,-,TRBV4-1,TGCGCCAGCAGCCAAGATTTTGGGGTGGAGAATTCACCCCTCCACTTT,CASSQDFGVENSPLHF
TRBJ1-1,-,-,TRBV5-8,TGTGCCAGCAGCAACTACCGGGGGCTCCAAGGGACTGAAGCTTTCTTT,CASSNYRGLQGTEAFF
TRBJ1-2,-,TRBD1,TRBV5-4,TGTGCCAGCAGCTTGACAGGGGGCGCGAACTATGGCTACACCTTC,CASSLTGGANYGYTF
TRBJ2-7,-,-,TRBV28,TGTGCCAGCAGTCCGATTGCGAGCGGGCTACCCTACGAGCAGTACTTC,CASSPIASGLPYEQYF
TRBJ2-4,-,-,TRBV5-8,TGTGCCAGCAGCTTGGCCGCGGGCATTCAGTACTTC,CASSLAAGIQYF
TRBJ2-1,-,TRBD1,TRBV6-5,TGTGCCAGCAGTTACTCGACAGGGGACCCATACAATGAGCAGTTCTTC,CASSYSTGDPYNEQFF
TRBJ1-2,once,-,TRBV3-1/TRBV3-2,TGTGCCAGCAGCCAGGCGAATCTGGGGTATGGCTACACCTTC,CASSQANLGYGYTF
TRBJ2-7,-,-,TRBV27,TGTGCCAGCAGCACCCCCCAACGGGAGCAGTACTTC,CASSTPQREQYF
TRBJ1-4,-,-,TRBV5-4,TGTGCCAGCAGCTTGGACGGGACGGCAGAAAAACTGTTTTTT,CASSLDGTAEKLFF
TRBJ1-3,-,-,TRBV6-6,TGTGCCAGCAGCCGTGACGTCTCTGGAAACACCATATATTTT,CASSRDVSGNTIYF
TRBJ1-2,-,-,TRBV5-6,TGTGCCAGCAGCTATCACACTTACGACGGGACTTTAAGGGTCTATGGCTACACCTTC,CASSYHTYDGTLRVYGYTF
TRBJ2-1,-,-,TRBV6-1,TGTGCCAGCAGTGAAATGTCGGAAGATGAGCAGTTCTTC,CASSEMSEDEQFF
TRBJ2-7,-,TRBD1,TRBV19,TGTGCCAGTAGTATCCTAGGGGGCGGAAATTACGAGCAGTACTTC,CASSILGGGNYEQYF
TRBJ2-6,few,-,TRBV6-4,TGTGCCAGCAGTGACTCGGCAGGCTCTGGGGCCAACGTCCTGACTTTC,CASSDSAGSGANVLTF
TRBJ2-2,-,-,TRBV27,TGTGCCAGCAGCCGCTCCCGCCTGGCCGGGGAGCTGTTTTTT,CASSRSRLAGELFF
TRBJ1-1,-,-,TRBV28,TGTGCCAGCAGTCTGACGGGGACTGAAGCTTTCTTT,CASSLTGTEAFF
TRBJ1-6,-,-,TRBV19,TGTGCCAGTAGTCCCGGACAGCACAGCTCCTATAATTCACCCCTCCACTTT,CASSPGQHSSYNSPLHF
TRBJ2-7,few,TRBD2,TRBV28,TGTGCCAGCCACCAGGTTTTGGGGGAGGGCCGGAACGAGCAGTACTTC,CASHQVLGEGRNEQYF
TRBJ2-1,-,-,TRBV5-1,TGCGCCAGCAGCTTGAAGGCAAATGAGCAGTTCTTC,CASSLKANEQFF
TRBJ2-7,-,-,TRBV3-1/TRBV3-2,TGTGCCAGCAGCCGGGAATGGGAGCAGTACTTC,CASSREWEQYF
TRBJ2-1,-,TRBD2,TRBV28,TGTGCCAGCAGTCAATTAGCGGGGTCCTACAATGAGCAGTTCTTC,CASSQLAGSYNEQFF